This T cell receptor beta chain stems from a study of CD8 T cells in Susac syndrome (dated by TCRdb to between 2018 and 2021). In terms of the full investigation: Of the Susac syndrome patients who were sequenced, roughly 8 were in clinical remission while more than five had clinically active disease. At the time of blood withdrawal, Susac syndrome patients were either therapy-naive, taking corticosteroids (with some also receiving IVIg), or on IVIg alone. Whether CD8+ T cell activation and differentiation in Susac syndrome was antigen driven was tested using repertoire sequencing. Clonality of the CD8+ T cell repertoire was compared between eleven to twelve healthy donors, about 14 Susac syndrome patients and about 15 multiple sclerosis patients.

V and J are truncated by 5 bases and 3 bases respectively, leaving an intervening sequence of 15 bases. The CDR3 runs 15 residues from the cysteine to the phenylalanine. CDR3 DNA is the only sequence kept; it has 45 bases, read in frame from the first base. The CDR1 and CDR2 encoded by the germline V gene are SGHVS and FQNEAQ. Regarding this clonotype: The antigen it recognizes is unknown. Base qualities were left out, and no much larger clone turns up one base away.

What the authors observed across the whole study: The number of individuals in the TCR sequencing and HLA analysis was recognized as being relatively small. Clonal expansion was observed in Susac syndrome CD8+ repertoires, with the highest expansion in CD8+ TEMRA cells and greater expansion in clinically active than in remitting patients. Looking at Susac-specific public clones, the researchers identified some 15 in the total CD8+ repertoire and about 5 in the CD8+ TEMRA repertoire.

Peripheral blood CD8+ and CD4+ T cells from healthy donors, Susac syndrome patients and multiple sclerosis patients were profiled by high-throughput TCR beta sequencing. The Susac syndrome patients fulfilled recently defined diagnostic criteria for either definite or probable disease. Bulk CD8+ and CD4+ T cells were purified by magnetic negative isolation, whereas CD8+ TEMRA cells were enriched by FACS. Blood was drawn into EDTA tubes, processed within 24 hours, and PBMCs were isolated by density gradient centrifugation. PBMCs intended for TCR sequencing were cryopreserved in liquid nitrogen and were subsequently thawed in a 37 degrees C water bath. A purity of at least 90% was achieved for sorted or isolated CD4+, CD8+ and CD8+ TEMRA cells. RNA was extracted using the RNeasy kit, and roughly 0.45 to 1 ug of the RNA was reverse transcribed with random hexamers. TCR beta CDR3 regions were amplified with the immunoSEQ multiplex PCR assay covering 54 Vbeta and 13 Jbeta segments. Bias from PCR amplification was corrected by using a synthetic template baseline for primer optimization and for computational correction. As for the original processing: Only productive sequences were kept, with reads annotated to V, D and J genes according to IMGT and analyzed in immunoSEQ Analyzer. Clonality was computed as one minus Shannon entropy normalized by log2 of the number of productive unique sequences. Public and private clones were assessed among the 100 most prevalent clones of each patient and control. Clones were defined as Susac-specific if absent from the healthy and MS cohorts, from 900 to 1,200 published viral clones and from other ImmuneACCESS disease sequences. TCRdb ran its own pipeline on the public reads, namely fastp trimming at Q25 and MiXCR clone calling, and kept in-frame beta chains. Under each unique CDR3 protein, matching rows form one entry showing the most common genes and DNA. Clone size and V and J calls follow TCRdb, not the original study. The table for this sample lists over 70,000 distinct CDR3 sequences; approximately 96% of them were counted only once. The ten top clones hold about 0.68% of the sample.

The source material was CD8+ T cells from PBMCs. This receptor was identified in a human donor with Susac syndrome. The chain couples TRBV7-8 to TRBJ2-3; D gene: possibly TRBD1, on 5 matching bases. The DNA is TGTGCCAGCAGCGCAAGTAAAAAGGGGACAGATACGCAGTATTTT. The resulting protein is CASSASKKGTDTQYF.